This T cell receptor beta chain is from a study of persistence of HIV-infected CD4 T cells. The stimulus was an HIV-1 Gag 15-mer peptide pool, roughly 1 ug/peptide/mL. Sorted nonresponding memory CD4+ T cells were CD40L-negative, CD69-negative, CD45RO-high. PBMCs were depleted of CD8+ T cells before stimulation. The germline V gene has CDR1 SGHKS and CDR2 YYEKEE (reference sequence). V was pared by 2 bases and J by 4 bases, with 9 bases between. The CDR3 consists of 13 residues. Sequencing used immunoSEQ version 4 in survey mode. The data were produced by immunoSEQ multiplex PCR, yet TCRdb's version contains in-frame clones alone and is incomplete. There are about 36,000 clones in the sample; more than 75% occur only once, and around 5.4% lies in the top ten. With regard to this clone: Its specificity is unknown.

This TCR came from an adult with HIV. The donor label of this sample is uncertain. The input for sequencing was cultured CD4+ T cells from PBMCs, taken from a patient who received antiretroviral therapy. The chain has TRBV5-5 and TRBJ1-1, with D maybe TRBD1 (5 bases). CDR3 DNA sequence: TGTGCCAGCAGCTTCCAGGGAGGCACTGAAGCTTTCTTT. It codes for CASSFQGGTEAFF.